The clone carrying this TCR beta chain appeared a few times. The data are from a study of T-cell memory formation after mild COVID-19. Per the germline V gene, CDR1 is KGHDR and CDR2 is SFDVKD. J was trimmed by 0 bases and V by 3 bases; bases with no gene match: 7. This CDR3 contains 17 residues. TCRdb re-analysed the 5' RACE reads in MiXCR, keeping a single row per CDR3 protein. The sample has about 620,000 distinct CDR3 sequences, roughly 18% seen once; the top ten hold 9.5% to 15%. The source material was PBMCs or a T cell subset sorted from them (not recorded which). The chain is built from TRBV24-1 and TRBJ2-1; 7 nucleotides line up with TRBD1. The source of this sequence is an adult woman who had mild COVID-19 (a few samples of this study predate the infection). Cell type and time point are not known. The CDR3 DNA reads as TGTGCCACCAGTGATATCGGGACAGACAGCTCCTACAATGAGCAGTTCTTC. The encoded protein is CATSDIGTDSSYNEQFF.